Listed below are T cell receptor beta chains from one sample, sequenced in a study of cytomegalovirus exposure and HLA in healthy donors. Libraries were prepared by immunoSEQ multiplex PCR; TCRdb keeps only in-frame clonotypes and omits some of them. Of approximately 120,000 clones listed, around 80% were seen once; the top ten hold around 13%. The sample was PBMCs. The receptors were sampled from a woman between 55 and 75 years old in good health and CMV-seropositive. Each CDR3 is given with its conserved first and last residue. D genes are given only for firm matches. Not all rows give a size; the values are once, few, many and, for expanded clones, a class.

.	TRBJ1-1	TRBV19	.	CASSTQTGFTEAFF	TGTGCCAGTAGTACACAAACAGGGTTCACTGAAGCTTTCTTT
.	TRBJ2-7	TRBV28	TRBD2	CASRDGGMGYEQYF	TGTGCCAGCAGGGACGGGGGGATGGGGTACGAGCAGTACTTC
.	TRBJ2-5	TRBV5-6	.	CASSFDTGETQYF	TGTGCCAGCAGCTTCGACACGGGGGAGACCCAGTACTTC
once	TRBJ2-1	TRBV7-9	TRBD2	CASSPSGSHSEQFF	TGTGCCAGCAGCCCCAGCGGGAGTCATAGTGAGCAGTTCTTC
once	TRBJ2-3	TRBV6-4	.	CASSLGPTDTQYF	TGTGCCAGCAGTTTGGGCCCCACAGATACGCAGTATTTT
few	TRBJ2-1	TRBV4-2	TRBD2	CASSQDGAGVYNEQFF	TGTGCCAGCAGCCAAGATGGAGCGGGAGTGTACAATGAGCAGTTCTTC
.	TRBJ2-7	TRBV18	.	CASSLGTFFSYEQYF	TGTGCCAGCTCACTCGGGACTTTTTTCTCCTACGAGCAGTACTTC
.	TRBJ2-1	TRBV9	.	CASSVEGKYNEQFF	TGTGCCAGCAGCGTAGAGGGGAAATACAATGAGCAGTTCTTC
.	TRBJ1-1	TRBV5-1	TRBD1	CASSLDYRGLNTEAFF	TGCGCCAGCAGCTTGGACTACAGGGGACTGAACACTGAAGCTTTCTTT
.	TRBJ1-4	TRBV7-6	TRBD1	CASSLRTGRNEKLFF	TGTGCCAGCAGCCTACGGACAGGGCGTAATGAAAAACTGTTTTTT
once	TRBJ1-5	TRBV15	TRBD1	CATSVDRGPGQPQHF	TGTGCCACCAGCGTCGACAGGGGGCCGGGTCAGCCCCAGCATTTT
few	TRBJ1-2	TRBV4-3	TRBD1	CASSLGQGAGYTF	TGCGCCAGCAGCCTTGGACAGGGGGCTGGCTACACCTTC
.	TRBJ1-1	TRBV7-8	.	CASSRIQGDTEAFF	TGTGCCAGCAGCCGAATACAGGGTGACACTGAAGCTTTCTTT
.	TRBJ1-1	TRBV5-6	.	CASSWTVNTEAFF	TGTGCCAGCAGCTGGACAGTGAACACTGAAGCTTTCTTT
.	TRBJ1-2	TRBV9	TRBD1	CASSVAGDRPNYGYTF	TGTGCCAGCAGCGTAGCCGGGGACAGACCTAACTATGGCTACACCTTC
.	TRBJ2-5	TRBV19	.	CASSAGWVPETQYF	TGTGCCAGTAGTGCGGGTTGGGTCCCAGAGACCCAGTACTTC
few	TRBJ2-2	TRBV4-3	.	CASSHQSGELFF	TGCGCCAGCAGCCACCAGTCCGGGGAGCTGTTTTTT
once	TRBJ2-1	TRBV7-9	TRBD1	CASSPRTGPYNEQFF	TGTGCCAGCAGCCCCCGGACAGGGCCCTACAATGAGCAGTTCTTC
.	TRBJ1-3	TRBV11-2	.	CASSPLGSSGNTIYF	TGTGCCAGCAGCCCACTAGGGAGCTCTGGAAACACCATATATTTT
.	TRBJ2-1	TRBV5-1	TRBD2	CASSLGPGGAGEQFF	TGCGCCAGCAGCTTGGGGCCCGGGGGGGCAGGTGAGCAGTTCTTC
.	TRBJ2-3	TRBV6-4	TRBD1	CASSDGTGGADTQYF	TGTGCCAGCAGTGACGGGACAGGGGGCGCAGATACGCAGTATTTT
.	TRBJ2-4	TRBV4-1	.	CASSPNRGRRAKNIQYF	TGCGCCAGCAGCCCCAACCGAGGGCGTAGGGCCAAAAACATTCAGTACTTC
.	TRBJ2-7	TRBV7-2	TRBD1	CASTRDRGNYEQYF	TGTGCCAGCACCCGGGACAGGGGGAACTACGAGCAGTACTTC
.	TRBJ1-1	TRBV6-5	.	CASSSQGPGEAFF	TGTGCCAGCAGTTCCCAGGGCCCTGGAGAAGCTTTCTTT
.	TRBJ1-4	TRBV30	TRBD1	CAWSVAQGGEKLFF	TGTGCCTGGAGTGTGGCACAGGGGGGTGAAAAACTGTTTTTT
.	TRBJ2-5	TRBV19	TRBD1	CASSWGQGAGETQYF	TGTGCCAGTAGTTGGGGACAGGGGGCTGGAGAGACCCAGTACTTC
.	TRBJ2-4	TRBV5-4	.	CATRAGSLAKNIQYF	TGTGCCACCAGGGCGGGGTCATTAGCCAAAAACATTCAGTACTTC
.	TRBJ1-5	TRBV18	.	CASSPVSNQPQHF	TGTGCCAGCTCACCAGTAAGCAATCAGCCCCAGCATTTT
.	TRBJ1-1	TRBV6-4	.	CASSDSAGNTEAFF	TGTGCCAGCAGTGACTCGGCAGGGAACACTGAAGCTTTCTTT
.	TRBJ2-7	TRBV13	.	CASSLGQTEQYF	TGTGCCAGCAGCTTAGGACAAACCGAGCAGTACTTC
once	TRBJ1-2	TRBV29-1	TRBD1	CSGGGQGVGYTF	TGCAGCGGAGGGGGACAGGGTGTTGGCTACACCTTC
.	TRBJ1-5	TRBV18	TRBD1	CASSPGTGMNQPQHF	TGTGCCAGCTCACCCGGGACAGGGATGAATCAGCCCCAGCATTTT
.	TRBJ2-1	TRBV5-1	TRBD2	CASSLDPAGVYNEQFF	TGCGCCAGCAGCTTGGACCCCGCGGGAGTGTACAATGAGCAGTTCTTC
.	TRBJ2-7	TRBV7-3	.	CASSVRKGFEQYF	TGTGCCAGCAGCGTACGCAAGGGGTTCGAGCAGTACTTC
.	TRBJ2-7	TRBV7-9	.	CASSPPSGREKYF	TGTGCCAGCAGCCCCCCCTCGGGCAGGGAAAAGTACTTC
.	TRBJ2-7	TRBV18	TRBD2	CASSPRLAGGSYEQYF	TGTGCCAGCTCACCGAGACTAGCGGGAGGATCCTACGAGCAGTACTTC
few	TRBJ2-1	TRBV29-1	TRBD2	CSVDRLAYYNEQFF	TGCAGCGTTGACAGACTAGCGTATTACAATGAGCAGTTCTTC
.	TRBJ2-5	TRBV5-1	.	CASSLARGETQYF	TGCGCCAGCAGCTTGGCCAGGGGAGAGACCCAGTACTTC
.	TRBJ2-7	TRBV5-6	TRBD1	CASSPVGTGGSYEQYF	TGTGCCAGCAGCCCCGTCGGGACAGGGGGCTCCTACGAGCAGTACTTC
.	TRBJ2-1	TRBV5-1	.	CASRAELGAGNEQFF	TGCGCCAGCAGAGCCGAGCTGGGAGCGGGCAATGAGCAGTTCTTC
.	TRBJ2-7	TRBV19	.	CASSSLTGLGYEQYF	TGTGCCAGTAGTTCACTCACAGGGTTGGGTTACGAGCAGTACTTC
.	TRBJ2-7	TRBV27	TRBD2	CASRGLAGYEQYF	TGTGCCAGCAGGGGACTAGCTGGGTACGAGCAGTACTTC
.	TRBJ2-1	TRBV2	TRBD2	CASSEGTSGAGFF	TGTGCCAGCAGTGAAGGGACTAGCGGGGCGGGGTTCTTC
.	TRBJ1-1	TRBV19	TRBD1	CASSDQTGLKSTEAFF	TGTGCCAGTAGTGACCAGACAGGGTTGAAGAGCACTGAAGCTTTCTTT
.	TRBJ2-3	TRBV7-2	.	CASSTAGRTDTQYF	TGTGCCAGCAGCACTGCGGGGCGCACAGATACGCAGTATTTT
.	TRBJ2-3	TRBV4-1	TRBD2	CASSQGASGGNTDTQYF	TGCGCCAGCAGCCAAGGAGCCAGCGGGGGGAACACAGATACGCAGTATTTT
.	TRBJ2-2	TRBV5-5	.	CASSTSTTVNTGELFF	TGTGCCAGCAGCACCTCTACGACTGTTAACACCGGGGAGCTGTTTTTT
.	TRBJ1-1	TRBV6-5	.	CASSYSSSGGDTEAFF	TGTGCCAGCAGTTACTCGAGTTCGGGGGGGGACACTGAAGCTTTCTTT
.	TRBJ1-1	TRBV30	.	CAWSVGRGRATKDSFNTEAFF	TGTGCCTGGAGTGTAGGGCGGGGGCGGGCGACTAAGGACAGCTTTAACACTGAAGCTTTCTTT
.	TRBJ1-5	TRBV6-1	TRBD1	CATSFDRGVWHF	TGTGCCACCTCCTTTGACAGGGGAGTATGGCATTTT
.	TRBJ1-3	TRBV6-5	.	CASSYSGADPGNTIYF	TGTGCCAGCAGTTACTCGGGGGCTGACCCTGGAAACACCATATATTTT
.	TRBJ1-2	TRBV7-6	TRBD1	CASSPLGQGRGYGYTF	TGTGCCAGCAGCCCCCTGGGACAGGGAAGGGGCTATGGCTACACCTTC
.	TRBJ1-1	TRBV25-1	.	CASSPLGKGYLNTEAFF	TGTGCCAGCAGTCCCCTGGGGAAGGGGTATTTGAACACTGAAGCTTTCTTT
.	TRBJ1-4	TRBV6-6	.	CASREISGNEKLFF	TGTGCCAGCAGAGAAATCTCGGGTAATGAAAAACTGTTTTTT
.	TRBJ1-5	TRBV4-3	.	CASSMQQGDNQPQHF	TGCGCCAGCAGCATGCAGCAGGGTGACAATCAGCCCCAGCATTTT
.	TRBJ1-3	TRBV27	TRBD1	CASSLRTGGNRNTIYF	TGTGCCAGCAGTTTAAGGACAGGGGGCAACAGAAACACCATATATTTT
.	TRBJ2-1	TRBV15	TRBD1	CATSRGDRDLNEQFF	TGTGCCACCAGCAGAGGGGACAGGGACTTAAATGAGCAGTTCTTC